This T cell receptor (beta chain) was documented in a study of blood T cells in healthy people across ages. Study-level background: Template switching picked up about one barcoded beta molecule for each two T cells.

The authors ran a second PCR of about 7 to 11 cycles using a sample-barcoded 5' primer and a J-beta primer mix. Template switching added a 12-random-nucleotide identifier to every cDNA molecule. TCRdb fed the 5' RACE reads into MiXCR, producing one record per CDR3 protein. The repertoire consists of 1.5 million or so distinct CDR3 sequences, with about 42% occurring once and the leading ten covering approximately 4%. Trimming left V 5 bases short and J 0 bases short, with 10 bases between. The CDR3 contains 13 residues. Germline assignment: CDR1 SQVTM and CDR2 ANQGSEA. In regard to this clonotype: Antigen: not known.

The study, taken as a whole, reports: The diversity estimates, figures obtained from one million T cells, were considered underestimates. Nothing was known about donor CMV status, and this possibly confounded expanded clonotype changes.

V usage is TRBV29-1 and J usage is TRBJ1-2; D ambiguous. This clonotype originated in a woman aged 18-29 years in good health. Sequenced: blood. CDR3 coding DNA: TGCAGCGTTCTCTTAGCTGCTAACTATGGCTACACCTTC. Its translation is CSVLLAANYGYTF.